This T cell receptor beta chain was recovered during a study of cytomegalovirus exposure and HLA in healthy donors. Across the study: An analysis done earlier identified some 120 million unique TCR beta sequences from 200 million or so T cells. General observations from the study: Most TCR sequences were uncommon, yet certain public TCRs appeared in many donors. In an earlier analysis, most TCR beta V segments were productive about 87% or about 30% of the time.

With respect to this clone: The antigen is unknown.

PCR used 60 Vbeta primers and 13 Jbeta primers. The assay was immunoSEQ multiplex PCR, and TCRdb's table has in-frame clones only and misses some. Here the sample spans 150,000 to 200,000 clones, roughly 80% being singletons. The CDR3 spans 15 residues. The sequencing sample was made of PBMCs. J is TRBJ1-6 and V is TRBV21-1. TRBV21-1 counts as a pseudogene. This receptor was identified in a woman in her 30s in good health and CMV-seropositive. CDR3 in amino acids: CASIPGFSYNSPLHF. The CDR3 coding sequence is TGTGCCAGCATTCCGGGATTTTCCTATAATTCACCCCTCCACTTT.